A single sample gave rise to the 19 T cell receptor beta chains below, sequenced in a study of chemoradiotherapy in HPV16-positive cancers (dated by TCRdb to between 2022 and 2023). Receptor libraries were prepared by the immunoSEQ multiplex PCR assay. What TCRdb holds here is the immuneACCESS table cut down to in-frame rearrangements. Part of the clones is not present; checked against another copy, under half of the missing clones reflect an unresolved V gene, and the others are unexplained. The sample table records some 25,000 clones; over 85% of these occur just once. The top ten clones comprise 22% of the sample. Specimen: blood, collected from a patient who underwent chemoradiotherapy. The origin of the receptors is a human donor with HPV-associated anogenital cancer.

This rearrangement joins TRBV27 to TRBJ2-7; unclear D gene. Trimming took 10 bases from V and 2 from J, leaving 12 bases between them. Germline CDR1 is MNHEY and CDR2 is SMNVEV (reference sequence). This CDR3 is 12 amino acids long. The CDR3 DNA follows: TGTGCCACCCTAGGTGGTCCCTACGAGCAGTACTTC. It encodes CATLGGPYEQYF.

The chain carries TRBV10-1 and TRBJ1-2; D may be TRBD1 (5 bases). CDR1 and CDR2 from the germline V gene are WNHNN and SYGVQD (reference sequence). V lost 11 bases and J 5 bases, leaving 21 bases between the germline ends. The CDR3 runs to 14 residues. In DNA form, the CDR3 reads TGCGCCGGTGACGTCGATGGACAAAGGTATGGCTACACCTTC. It yields the protein CAGDVDGQRYGYTF.

J is TRBJ2-1 and V is TRBV2; 8 bases line up with TRBD1. Unmatched junction bases numbered 3, after V lost 4 bases and J lost 4 bases. This CDR3 is built from 14 residues. Germline values: CDR1 SNHLY, CDR2 FYNNEI. CDR3 sequence reads: CASSGDRSYNEQFF. The CDR3 DNA is TGTGCCAGCAGTGGGGACAGGTCTTACAATGAGCAGTTCTTC.

The rearrangement uses TRBV4-2 and TRBJ2-7; D possibly uses TRBD1 or TRBD2 (5 bases each). This CDR3 comprises 15 residues. V dropped 2 bases and J dropped 3 bases, with 14 bases sitting between them. Germline loops: CDR1 LGHNA, CDR2 YNFKEQ. The CDR3: CASSQTGRGGYEQYF. The CDR3 DNA reads TGTGCCAGCAGCCAAACAGGTCGGGGTGGCTACGAGCAGTACTTC.

This sequence joins TRBV29-1 and TRBJ2-3, with TRBD1 as a possible D gene (6 bases). Trimming took off 5 bases at V and 4 bases at J, with 10 bases between the two ends. In germline, CDR1 is SQVTM, CDR2 ANQGSEA. This CDR3 comprises 12 residues. CDR3 nucleotide sequence: TGCAGCGTTTACAGGGTGGCAGATACGCAGTATTTT. Amino acids: CSVYRVADTQYF.

The chain couples TRBV6-5 to TRBJ2-1, with TRBD2 as a possible D gene (6 bases). CDR1 is MNHEY, CDR2 SVGAGI, per germline. This CDR3 region has 13 residues. With 5 bases removed from V and 10 bases from J, the gap between germline ends came to 15 bases. The CDR3 DNA is TGTGCCAGCAGTATTACTTGGGGGGACGAGCAGTTCTTC. Amino acid sequence: CASSITWGDEQFF.

This chain connects TRBV5-1 to TRBJ1-6; a possible D gene is TRBD1 (5 bases). V was cut by 4 bases and J by 3 bases, with 17 bases left in between. From germline, CDR1 is SGHRS and CDR2 YFSETQ. The CDR3 runs to 17 residues. The CDR3 loop is CASSVGTLSIYNSPLHF. CDR3 in DNA: TGCGCCAGCAGCGTCGGGACCCTAAGCATCTATAATTCACCCCTCCACTTT.

V usage is TRBV28 and J usage is TRBJ2-2; perhaps TRBD1 as D (5 bases). CDR3 length: 14 amino acids. Germline CDR1 is MDHEN and CDR2 is SYDVKM. With 4 bases removed from V and 4 bases from J, the gap between germline ends came to 10 bases. CDR3 region: CASSSRQLTGELFF. Written as DNA, the CDR3 is TGTGCCAGCAGTTCCCGACAGCTCACCGGGGAGCTGTTTTTT.

The DNA for the CDR3 is TGCGCCAGCAGCCCGAGGGCGGCGGGGGGAAGCTCCTACAATGAGCAGTTCTTC. Translating it yields CASSPRAAGGSSYNEQFF. The chain combines TRBV5-1 with TRBJ2-1, with 8 nucleotides matching TRBD2. V dropped 4 bases and J dropped 0; count of bases not matched to a gene: 12. The CDR3 is made up of 18 amino acids. Germline V gene sequence: CDR1 SGHRS, CDR2 YFSETQ.

CDR3 loop: CASSLGGLSDTQYF. The CDR3, as DNA: TGTGCCAGCAGCTTGGGGGGGCTATCGGATACGCAGTATTTT. The V and J genes are TRBV11-2 and TRBJ2-3; D is perhaps TRBD2 (7 bases). The CDR3 covers 14 residues. V lost 3 bases to trimming and J lost 6 bases, with 13 bases between them. Germline V gene sequence: CDR1 SGHAT, CDR2 FQNNGV.

Written as DNA, the CDR3 is TGTGCCAGCAGCTTAGCATTGGTTACCTACAATGAGCAGTTCTTC. It codes for CASSLALVTYNEQFF. This chain links TRBV7-9 with TRBJ2-1; D remains unclear. Trimming stripped 0 bases from V and 2 bases from J, with 8 bases between. Germline V gene sequence: CDR1 SEHNR, CDR2 FQNEAQ (reference sequence). This CDR3 spans 15 amino acids.

This clone has only a few counts. This sequence joins TRBV30 and TRBJ1-2; no clear D gene. The germline V and J ends were trimmed by 3 bases and 4 bases, with 21 bases remaining between them. The CDR3 spans 16 residues. Germline-derived CDR1 and CDR2 are GTSNPN and SVGIG (reference sequence). CDR3 region: CAWSVQGQLLGYGYTF. CDR3 nucleotides: TGTGCCTGGAGCGTCCAAGGGCAGTTACTTGGCTATGGCTACACCTTC.

CDR3 nucleotide sequence: TGTGCCAGCAGACCATCCCGGATTGTTAATCCTGAAGCTTTCTTT. Protein: CASRPSRIVNPEAFF. The rearrangement uses TRBV7-2 and TRBJ1-1, with D uncertain. V lost 6 bases, J lost 6 bases, and 20 bases lay in between. Germline V gene data show CDR1 as SGHTA and CDR2 as FQGNSA. This CDR3 is 15 amino acids long.

The chain carries TRBV9 and TRBJ2-2, with 8 bases identical to TRBD2. This CDR3 is 14 amino acids long. J lost 3 bases, V lost 4 bases, and 2 bases had no gene match. Germline values: CDR1 SGDLS, CDR2 YYNGEE. The CDR3: CASSRGGYTGELFF. Here the CDR3 DNA reads TGTGCCAGCAGCCGGGGGGGGTACACCGGGGAGCTGTTTTTT.

This chain links TRBV5-1 with TRBJ1-2, with unresolved D. The CDR3 sequence is 15 residues long. V lost 3 bases and J lost 2, with 14 bases in between. Germline V gene sequence: CDR1 SGHRS, CDR2 YFSETQ. The CDR3: CASSSNPGANYGYTF. In DNA, the CDR3 is TGCGCCAGCAGCTCGAACCCAGGAGCGAACTATGGCTACACCTTC. Drawing the rest from reference TRBV5-1 and TRBJ1-2, the complete variable domain is KAGVTQTPRYLIKTRGQQVTLSCSPISGHRSVSWYQQTPGQGLQFLFEYFSETQRNKGNFPGRFSGRQFSNSRSEMNVSTLELGDSALYLCASSSNPGANYGYTFGSGTRLTVV.

The count of this clone is one. V is TRBV14 and J is TRBJ1-1; D call uncertain. The germline V and J ends were trimmed by 4 bases and 1 base, with 7 bases remaining between them. The CDR3 length is 13 residues. CDR1 is SGHDN, CDR2 FVKESK, per germline. CDR3 residues: CASSPGSNTEAFF. The DNA for the CDR3 is TGTGCCAGCAGCCCGGGATCGAACACTGAAGCTTTCTTT.

The V gene is TRBV28, the J gene TRBJ2-1; D assignment may be TRBD1 or TRBD2 (5 bases each). Germline CDR1 MDHEN, CDR2 SYDVKM. V was clipped by 7 bases and J by 10 bases, with 11 bases between them. The CDR3 has 11 residues. CDR3 DNA: TGTGCCAGCACCACCGGGACGGAGCAGTTCTTC. Translation: CASTTGTEQFF.

The chain combines TRBV4-1 with TRBJ1-2, with a possible D match to TRBD1 (5 bases). Trimming stripped 0 bases from V and 2 bases from J, with 13 bases between. Germline V gene sequence: CDR1 MGHRA, CDR2 YSYEKL. The CDR3 contains 16 residues. DNA for the CDR3: TGCGCCAGCAGCCAAGATCGGGGGGTCGGCAACTATGGCTACACCTTC. Translation gives CASSQDRGVGNYGYTF.

The V call is TRBV5-4, the J call TRBJ2-3; 9 nucleotides align to TRBD2. This CDR3 is 16 amino acids long. CDR1 is SGHNT and CDR2 is YYREEE in the germline V gene (reference sequence). Trimming at V came to 0 bases and at J to 4 bases, leaving 6 bases not matched to a gene. The CDR3 sequence: CASSLALAGGPDTQYF. The CDR3 DNA follows: TGTGCCAGCAGCTTGGCTCTCGCGGGAGGGCCAGATACGCAGTATTTT.